This T cell receptor (beta chain) was sequenced for a study of cytomegalovirus exposure and HLA in healthy donors. Regarding the study as a whole: Relative to equally common others, HLA-associated TCR beta chains showed greater clonal expansion in a later analysis.

V lost 0 bases to trimming and J lost 0 bases, with 10 bases between them. The CDR3 is 17 amino acids. Germline CDR1 reads SGHDT; CDR2 reads YYEEEE. A word on this clone: Its antigen is still unknown.

The study ran its PCR with 60 Vbeta and 13 Jbeta primers. The assay was immunoSEQ multiplex PCR, and TCRdb's table has in-frame clones only and misses some. The sample lists 100,000 or so clones; roughly four fifths were seen once. The receptor was derived from a woman between 40 and 50 years old in good health and CMV-seropositive. The chain combines TRBV5-6 with TRBJ2-6; weak D call: TRBD2 (6 bases). Specimen: PBMCs. The CDR3 coding sequence is TGTGCCAGCAGCTTGGGTAGCGGCTACTCTGGGGCCAACGTCCTGACTTTC. Translated: CASSLGSGYSGANVLTF.